The rows below give T cell receptor beta chains drawn from one sample of a study of shared clonotypes between healthy human individuals. Libraries were prepared by immunoSEQ multiplex PCR; TCRdb keeps only in-frame clonotypes and omits some of them. This table holds 2 million to 3 million clones, 93% found once. Sample: naive CD4+ T cells from PBMCs. The receptors here all came from a man aged 18 to 30 in good health. Some clones in this sample may be carry-over from other donors' samples. CDR3s include the opening cysteine and the closing phenylalanine or tryptophan. The order of the fields is D gene, clone size, J gene, V gene, CDR3 DNA, CDR3 protein. D genes are given only for firm matches. Expanded clones are given a class, and other clones once, few, many or no size at all.

>TRBD1|.|TRBJ1-4|TRBV5-5
TGTGCCAGCAGCACAGAGGGGGCCAGTGAAAAACTGTTTTTT
CASSTEGASEKLFF
>TRBD2|.|TRBJ2-2|TRBV28
TGTGCCAGCAGTTTCCCCCGGGGGGCCGGGGAGCTGTTTTTT
CASSFPRGAGELFF
>.|.|TRBJ2-6|TRBV5-1
TGCGCCAGCAGCTTGACGCCGAGCTCTGGGGCCAACGTCCTGACTTTC
CASSLTPSSGANVLTF
>TRBD2|once|TRBJ2-1|TRBV19
TGTGCCAGTAGTATAGGGGGACTAGTCTACAATGAGCAGTTCTTC
CASSIGGLVYNEQFF
>TRBD1|.|TRBJ2-5|TRBV28
TGTGCCAGCAGGTGGGGACAGGGCAGGGGAGAGACCCAGTACTTC
CASRWGQGRGETQYF
>.|few|TRBJ1-5|TRBV30
TGTGCCTGGAGTCCACAGGCGGAGGAGCCCCAGCATTTT
CAWSPQAEEPQHF
>.|.|TRBJ1-3|TRBV7-9
TGTGCCAGCAGCGTTCCACGGAGCTCTGGAAACACCATATATTTT
CASSVPRSSGNTIYF
>.|.|TRBJ2-7|TRBV10-3
TGTGCCATCAGTGCCAATGTTGGCTCCGAGCAGTACTTC
CAISANVGSEQYF
>.|.|TRBJ2-7|TRBV5-1
TGCGCCAGCAGCAAGGGACTGACAGGTGAAAATTACGAGCAGTACTTC
CASSKGLTGENYEQYF
>TRBD2|.|TRBJ2-7|TRBV28
TGTGCCAGCAGTTTAGTGGGACTAGCGACCTACGAGCAGTACTTC
CASSLVGLATYEQYF
>TRBD1|few|TRBJ2-7|TRBV5-1
TGCGCCAGCAGCCCGGGACAGGGGAACGAGCAGTACTTC
CASSPGQGNEQYF
>.|.|TRBJ1-3|TRBV4-2
TGTGCCAGCAGCCGAGTCTTGACGGGGGGAACCTCTGGAAACACCATATATTTT
CASSRVLTGGTSGNTIYF
>.|.|TRBJ1-3|TRBV5-1
TGCGCCAGCAGCTTAAGCGGCAGCGCTCAATCTGGAAACACCATATATTTT
CASSLSGSAQSGNTIYF
>.|.|TRBJ1-5|TRBV10-3
TGTGCCATCAGTGAGTTCACACATCAGCCCCAGCATTTT
CAISEFTHQPQHF
>.|.|TRBJ1-4|TRBV5-1
TGCGCCAGCAGCCCCTGGGGGGGGGCAGCTAATGAAAAACTGTTTTTT
CASSPWGGAANEKLFF
>.|.|TRBJ2-3|TRBV27
TGTGCCAGCAGTAATGGGGGGACACCCACAGATACGCAGTATTTT
CASSNGGTPTDTQYF
>TRBD1|.|TRBJ2-7|TRBV5-6
TGTGCCAGCAGGCAGGGACAGGGGATCTACGAGCAGTACTTC
CASRQGQGIYEQYF
>.|.|TRBJ2-2|TRBV5-1
TGCGCCAGCAGCTTGGCCGCGGCTAGGAACACCGGGGAGCTGTTTTTT
CASSLAAARNTGELFF
>.|.|TRBJ1-2|TRBV2
TGTGCCAGCAGTGACAGGGGCGGGAACTATGGCTACACCTTC
CASSDRGGNYGYTF
>.|.|TRBJ1-1|TRBV6-4
TGTGCCAGCAGCCCAGGGGTTGGTGGCACTGAAGCTTTCTTT
CASSPGVGGTEAFF
>.|.|TRBJ2-7|TRBV11-3
TGTGCCAGCAGCCCTGACCGGGGATCCTTCTACGAGCAGTACTTC
CASSPDRGSFYEQYF
>.|.|TRBJ2-5|TRBV6-5
TGTGCCAGCAGCCCAACCGGGGTAGCTCCTACGAGACAGTACTTC
CASSPTGVAPTRQYF
>TRBD1|.|TRBJ2-5|TRBV30
TGTGCCGGAACAGGGGTTTCGGGAGAGACCCAGTACTTC
CAGTGVSGETQYF
>.|.|TRBJ1-1|TRBV30
TGTGCCTGCCCGATGAAGTCAAACACTGAAGCTTTCTTT
CACPMKSNTEAFF
>.|.|TRBJ2-1|TRBV7-3
TGTGCCAGCAGCCTCGGGCTAGCGAGCTACAATGAGCAGTTCTTC
CASSLGLASYNEQFF
>TRBD1|.|TRBJ2-5|TRBV6-1
TGTGCCAGCAGGGGGTCAGGGGGCGGTGAGACCCAGTACTTC
CASRGSGGGETQYF
>.|once|TRBJ2-1|TRBV5-1
TGCGCCAGCAGCTTGGTTCATGGGGCTTACAATGAGCAGTTCTTC
CASSLVHGAYNEQFF
>TRBD1|.|TRBJ1-1|TRBV6-5
TGTGCCAGCAGTGCAGGGGGCGCCGTATTT
CASSAGGAVF
>.|.|TRBJ1-2|TRBV7-2
TGTGCCAGCAGCACCAGAAGGGGGAACTATGGCTACACCTTC
CASSTRRGNYGYTF
>.|.|TRBJ1-2|TRBV7-3
TGTGCCAGCAGCCCCAGCGGAGGCGGCTACACCTTC
CASSPSGGGYTF
>TRBD1|once|TRBJ1-1|TRBV10-3
TGTGCCATCAGAACTGACAGGGGATATAACACTGAAGCTTTCTTT
CAIRTDRGYNTEAFF
>TRBD1|.|TRBJ1-6|TRBV5-6
TGTGCCAGCAGCTCAATCGGGACAGGGGTGAATAATTCACCCCTCCACTTT
CASSSIGTGVNNSPLHF
>TRBD1|.|TRBJ2-7|TRBV9
TGTGCCAGCAGCGTAGGGACAGGGGTTCTCTACGAGCAGTACTTC
CASSVGTGVLYEQYF
>.|.|TRBJ1-1|TRBV5-6
TGTGCCAGCAGCTTGACTATGAACACTGAAGCTTTCTTT
CASSLTMNTEAFF
>TRBD2|.|TRBJ2-1|TRBV28
TGTGCCATTTACGGGGGGAACAATGAGCAGTTCTTC
CAIYGGNNEQFF
>TRBD2|.|TRBJ2-7|TRBV7-2
TGTGCCACCCACTCGACGACTAGCGGGACCTACGAGCAGTACTTC
CATHSTTSGTYEQYF
>TRBD2|.|TRBJ2-1|TRBV27
TGTGCCAGCAGTTATCGGACTAGCGGGACCAATGAGCAGTTCTTC
CASSYRTSGTNEQFF
>TRBD2|.|TRBJ2-3|TRBV7-3
TGTGCCAGCAGCTTGGGACTAGCGGAAATACATACGCAGTATTTT
CASSLGLAEIHTQYF
>TRBD2|.|TRBJ2-3|TRBV19
TGTGCCAGTAGTATATTCGCTAGCGGTAGCACAGATACGCAGTATTTT
CASSIFASGSTDTQYF
>.|.|TRBJ1-2|TRBV28
TGTGCCAGCTATGCTGGGGGGGCGGGGAACTATGGCTACACCTTC
CASYAGGAGNYGYTF
>.|.|TRBJ2-5|TRBV7-2
TGTGCCAGCGGGCTAGCGTCAAAAGAGACCCAGTACTTC
CASGLASKETQYF
>TRBD1|.|TRBJ2-1|TRBV5-1
TGCGCCAGCAGCTTTGTGACAGGGGTATCTGAGCAGTTCTTC
CASSFVTGVSEQFF
>.|once|TRBJ1-3|TRBV28
TGTGCCAGCAGTCTTCCACCTGGTGGAAACACCATATATTTT
CASSLPPGGNTIYF
>TRBD2|.|TRBJ2-3|TRBV7-2
TGTGCCAGCAGCCCTGGCGGGGGGAGCAACACAGATACGCAGTATTTT
CASSPGGGSNTDTQYF
>TRBD1|.|TRBJ1-3|TRBV6-1
TGTGCCAGCAGCGTGGACAGGGTGAGCGGAAACACCATATATTTT
CASSVDRVSGNTIYF
>.|.|TRBJ1-1|TRBV9
TGTGCCAGCAGCGACAACAGGGCAGAAAGAACTGAAGCTTTCTTT
CASSDNRAERTEAFF
>.|.|TRBJ1-5|TRBV4-3
TGCGCCAGCAGCCCCTTGCTCAAGGTGCAGCCCCAGCATTTT
CASSPLLKVQPQHF
>TRBD1|.|TRBJ2-1|TRBV28
TGTGCCAGCGGTGGAACAGGGGGGTACAATGAGCAGTTCTTC
CASGGTGGYNEQFF
>TRBD2|.|TRBJ2-5|TRBV5-1
TGCGCCAGCAGCTTACTTGGACTAGCGGGAGGTAGAGAGACCCAGTACTTC
CASSLLGLAGGRETQYF